In its sample, the clone carrying this TCR beta chain was seen once. The data were obtained in a study of T cell changes during pregnancy in multiple sclerosis. Sequenced by immunoSEQ multiplex PCR; TCRdb stores in-frame clones only, minus some. The table has 40,000 or so clones, 91% seen once; the top ten hold 5.5% to 7%. This CDR3 is 14 amino acids long. The germline gives CDR1 MNHNS, CDR2 SASEGT. V lost 2 bases and J lost 5, with 10 bases in between. Sequencing was performed on CD8+ T cells from peripheral blood mononuclear cells, taken in the second trimester of pregnancy. The V call is TRBV6-1, the J call TRBJ2-1; D gene ambiguous. The source of this sequence is a female donor with multiple sclerosis, enrolled in a pregnancy study. The CDR3 DNA reads TGTGCCAGCAGTGAATTCGCAGAAAACAATGAGCAGTTCTTC. This gives the protein CASSEFAENNEQFF.